Listed below are T cell receptor beta chains from one sample, sequenced in a study of OX40 agonist ivuxolimab in advanced cancers. Sequencing used immunoSEQ multiplex PCR; TCRdb keeps in-frame clones, though not all of them. The top ten clones hold about 5% of a sample with some 74,000 clones, around 82% of them seen once. The sequenced sample was CD4+ or CD8+ T cells sorted from blood, obtained in a trial of the OX40 agonist ivuxolimab. Receptor source: an adult with an advanced solid tumor such as melanoma, head and neck, liver or kidney cancer. The CDR3 runs from the conserved cysteine through the conserved F or W. The D gene is left open where the match is weak. Not all rows give a size; the values are once, few, many and, for expanded clones, a class.

TRBD1	TRBV9	TRBJ1-1	few	CASSRGDRENTEAFF	TGTGCCAGCAGCCGAGGGGACAGAGAGAACACTGAAGCTTTCTTT
TRBD1	TRBV28	TRBJ1-3	.	CASRTTGAGNTIYF	TGTGCCAGCAGAACGACAGGGGCCGGAAACACCATATATTTT
.	TRBV28	TRBJ2-5	.	CASSTRDIKYF	TGTGCCAGCAGTACCCGGGACATCAAGTACTTC
TRBD1	TRBV4-2	TRBJ1-5	.	CASSSILSGQGRNQPQHF	TGTGCCAGCAGCTCAATCCTCTCCGGACAGGGTCGGAATCAGCCCCAGCATTTT
.	TRBV27	TRBJ1-6	few	CATSRVPNSPLHF	TGTGCCACCTCCCGGGTCCCCAATTCACCCCTCCACTTT
.	TRBV6-1	TRBJ2-7	.	CASSEAVGWTSYEQYF	TGTGCCAGCAGTGAAGCCGTAGGCTGGACATCCTACGAGCAGTACTTC
TRBD1	TRBV2	TRBJ1-6	.	CASSPGQGNSPLHF	TGTGCCAGCAGTCCGGGACAGGGGAATTCACCCCTCCACTTT
TRBD2	TRBV5-1	TRBJ2-7	.	CASRGSAGIEQYF	TGCGCCAGCAGAGGTTCAGCGGGGATCGAGCAGTACTTC
TRBD1	TRBV6-5	TRBJ1-1	.	CASRSRDRQEEAFF	TGTGCCAGCAGAAGCCGGGACAGACAAGAGGAAGCTTTCTTT
.	TRBV5-5	TRBJ1-5	.	CASSLGGSINQPQHF	TGTGCCAGCAGCTTGGGCGGCAGCATCAATCAGCCCCAGCATTTT
.	TRBV11-2	TRBJ2-5	.	CASSFPGTETQYF	TGTGCCAGCAGCTTCCCCGGTACGGAGACCCAGTACTTC
TRBD1	TRBV10-3	TRBJ2-2	.	CAIRGQGQDTGELFF	TGTGCCATCAGAGGACAGGGGCAAGACACCGGGGAGCTGTTTTTT